These 3 T cell receptor beta chains were sequenced from one sample in a study of T cell repertoires in cytomegalovirus infection. MiXCR was run by TCRdb on the reads, yielding one entry per CDR3 protein. This sample has approximately 300,000 distinct CDR3 sequences; almost 30% occur once, and the top ten carry around 19%. Antigens of these TCRs are unknown. The sequences come from cultured PBMCs, collected from culture after CMV antigen stimulation. These receptors were collected from a human donor in good health (CMV status not recorded). Some clones in this sample may be carry-over from other donors' samples.

This clonotype was detected only a few times. The V and J genes are TRBV7-2 and TRBJ2-1; 7 nucleotides match TRBD2. The ends lost 5 bases at V and 3 bases at J; junction bases unmatched: 7. Germline V gene sequence: CDR1 SGHTA, CDR2 FQGNSA. The CDR3 contains 15 residues. CDR3 coding DNA: TGTGCCAGCAGCCTAAGCGGGGCGGGCTACAATGAGCAGTTCTTC. Translated, it gives CASSLSGAGYNEQFF.

This clonotype has ten or more counts. This chain uses TRBV7-8 with TRBJ2-3; 8 bases fit TRBD1. This CDR3 is 15 amino acids long. V was clipped by 4 bases and J by 4 bases; unmatched bases: 7. Germline CDR1 is SGHVS and CDR2 is FQNEAQ. The chain's CDR3 is CASSSYGQGPDTQYF. CDR3 sequence (DNA): TGTGCCAGCAGCTCCTATGGACAGGGCCCAGATACGCAGTATTTT.

Turning to this clonotype: The DNA is omitted, as the CDR3 cannot be located on it reliably, and the CDR3 follows TCRdb's listing. V gene TRBV6-6 combines with J gene TRBJ1-1. Germline V lookup: CDR1 MNHNY, CDR2 SVGAGI (reference sequence). From its first to its last residue, the CDR3 has 12 amino acids. The CDR3 region is CASSSSGKEAFF.